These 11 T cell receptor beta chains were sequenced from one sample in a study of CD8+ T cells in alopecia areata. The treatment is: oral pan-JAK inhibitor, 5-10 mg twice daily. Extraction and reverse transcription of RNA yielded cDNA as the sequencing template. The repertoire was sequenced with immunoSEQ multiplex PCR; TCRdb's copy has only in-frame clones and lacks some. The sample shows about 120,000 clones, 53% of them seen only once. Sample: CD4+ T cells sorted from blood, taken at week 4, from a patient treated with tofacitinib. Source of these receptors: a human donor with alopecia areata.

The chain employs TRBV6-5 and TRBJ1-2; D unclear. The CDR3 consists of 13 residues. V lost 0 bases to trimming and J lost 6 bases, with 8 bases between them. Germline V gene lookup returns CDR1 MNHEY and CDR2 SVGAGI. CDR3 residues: CASSYSSRDGYTF. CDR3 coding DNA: TGTGCCAGCAGTTACTCGTCTCGGGATGGCTACACCTTC.

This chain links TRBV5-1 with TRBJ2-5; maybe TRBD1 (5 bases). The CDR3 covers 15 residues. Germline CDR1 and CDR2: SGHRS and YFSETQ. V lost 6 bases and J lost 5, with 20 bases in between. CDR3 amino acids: CASIQGIGPEETQYF. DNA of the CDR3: TGCGCCAGCATCCAGGGAATCGGTCCTGAGGAGACCCAGTACTTC. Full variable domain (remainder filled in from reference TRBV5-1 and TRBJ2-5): KAGVTQTPRYLIKTRGQQVTLSCSPISGHRSVSWYQQTPGQGLQFLFEYFSETQRNKGNFPGRFSGRQFSNSRSEMNVSTLELGDSALYLCASIQGIGPEETQYFGPGTRLLVL.

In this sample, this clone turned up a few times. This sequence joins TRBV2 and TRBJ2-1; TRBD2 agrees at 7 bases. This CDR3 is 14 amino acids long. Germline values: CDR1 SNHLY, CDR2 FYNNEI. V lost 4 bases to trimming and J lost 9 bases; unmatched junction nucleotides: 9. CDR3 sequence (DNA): TGTGCCAGCAGTGGGCAAGCGGGGAGGGGTGAGCAGTTCTTC. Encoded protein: CASSGQAGRGEQFF.

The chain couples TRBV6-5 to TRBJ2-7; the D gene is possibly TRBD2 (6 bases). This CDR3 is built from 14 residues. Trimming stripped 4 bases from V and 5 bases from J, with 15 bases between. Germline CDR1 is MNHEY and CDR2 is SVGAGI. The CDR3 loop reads CASSSPWRADEQYF. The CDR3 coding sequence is TGTGCCAGCAGTTCCCCGTGGAGGGCCGACGAGCAGTACTTC.

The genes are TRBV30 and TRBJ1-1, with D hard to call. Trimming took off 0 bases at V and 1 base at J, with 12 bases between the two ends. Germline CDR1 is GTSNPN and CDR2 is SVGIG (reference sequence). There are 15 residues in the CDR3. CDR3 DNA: TGTGCCTGGAGTGTATATGGGCCGGCGAACACTGAAGCTTTCTTT. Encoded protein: CAWSVYGPANTEAFF.

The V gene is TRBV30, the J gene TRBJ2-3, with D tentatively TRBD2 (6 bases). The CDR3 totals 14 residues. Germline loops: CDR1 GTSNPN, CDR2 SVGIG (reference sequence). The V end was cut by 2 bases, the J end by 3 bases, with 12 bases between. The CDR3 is CAWSSGGVTDTQYF. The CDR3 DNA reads TGTGCCTGGAGTAGTGGCGGGGTAACAGATACGCAGTATTTT.

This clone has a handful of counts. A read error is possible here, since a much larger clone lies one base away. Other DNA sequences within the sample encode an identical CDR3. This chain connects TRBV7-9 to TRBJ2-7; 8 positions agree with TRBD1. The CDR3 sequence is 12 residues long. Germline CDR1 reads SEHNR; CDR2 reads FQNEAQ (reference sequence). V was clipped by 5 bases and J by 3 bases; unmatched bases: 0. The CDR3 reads CASSGQGYEQYF. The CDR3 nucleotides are TGTGCCAGCAGCGGACAGGGCTACGAGCAGTACTTC.

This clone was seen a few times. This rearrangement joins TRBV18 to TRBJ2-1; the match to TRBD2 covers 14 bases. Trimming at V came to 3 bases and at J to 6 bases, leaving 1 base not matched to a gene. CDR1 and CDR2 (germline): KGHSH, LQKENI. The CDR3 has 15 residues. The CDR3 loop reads CASSPGLAGANEQFF. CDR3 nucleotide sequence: TGTGCCAGCTCACCGGGACTAGCGGGAGCCAATGAGCAGTTCTTC.

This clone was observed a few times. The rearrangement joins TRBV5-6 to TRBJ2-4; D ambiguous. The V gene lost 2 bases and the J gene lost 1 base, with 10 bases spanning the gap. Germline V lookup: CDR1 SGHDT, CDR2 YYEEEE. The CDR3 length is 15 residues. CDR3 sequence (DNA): TGTGCCAGCAGCTTCGATACCGCGGCCAAAAACATTCAGTACTTC. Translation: CASSFDTAAKNIQYF. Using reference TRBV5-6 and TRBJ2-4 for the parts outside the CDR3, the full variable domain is DAGVTQSPTHLIKTRGQQVTLRCSPKSGHDTVSWYQQALGQGPQFIFQYYEEEERQRGNFPDRFSGHQFPNYSSELNVNALLLGDSALYLCASSFDTAAKNIQYFGAGTRLSVL.

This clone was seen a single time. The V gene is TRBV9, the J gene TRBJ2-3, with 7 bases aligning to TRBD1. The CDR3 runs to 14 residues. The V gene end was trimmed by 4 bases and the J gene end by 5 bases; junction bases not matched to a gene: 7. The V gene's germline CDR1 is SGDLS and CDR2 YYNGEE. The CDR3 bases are TGTGCCAGCAGCCCGACAGGGAGAGGAGATACGCAGTATTTT. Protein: CASSPTGRGDTQYF.

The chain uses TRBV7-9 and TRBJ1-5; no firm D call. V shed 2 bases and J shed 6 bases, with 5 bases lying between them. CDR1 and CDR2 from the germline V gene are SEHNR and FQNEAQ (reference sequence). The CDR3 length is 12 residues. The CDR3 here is CASSLTGQPQHF. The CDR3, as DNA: TGTGCCAGCAGCTTAACGGGTCAGCCCCAGCATTTT. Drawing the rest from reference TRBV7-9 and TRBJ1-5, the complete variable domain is DTGVSQNPRHKITKRGQNVTFRCDPISEHNRLYWYRQTLGQGPEFLTYFQNEAQLEKSRLLSDRFSAERPKGSFSTLEIQRTEQGDSAMYLCASSLTGQPQHFGDGTRLSIL.